This T cell receptor (beta chain) was obtained from a study of T cell responses to AZD1222 COVID-19 vaccine. General observations from the study: Spike-specific TCR depth and breadth grew after two AZD1222 doses. White British ancestry dominated among donors, who included more females, and clonal diversity was possibly underestimated. Unmutated variant regions are reportedly the target of nearly half of TCRs that are spike-specific. Along spike, vaccine-associated CD4 TCRs were found throughout, with dominance at 160-218 and 743-854.

Remarks on this clone: The target antigen is unknown.

Trimming shortened V by 5 bases and J by 7 bases, and 9 bases separated the two germline ends. Germline V gene sequence: CDR1 LNHDA, CDR2 SQIVND (reference sequence). The CDR3 extends over 12 amino acids. Data came from immunoSEQ multiplex PCR; TCRdb stores just in-frame clones and leaves some out. The sample lists nearly 110,000 clones; nearly 90% were seen once. This sequence was found in an adult who received the AZD1222 COVID-19 vaccine. The material sequenced was peripheral blood, taken 28 days after the second AZD1222 dose. V usage is TRBV19 and J usage is TRBJ2-1; D not certain. CDR3 sequence (DNA): TGTGCCAGTAGTCCCCTCGGGAATGAGCAGTTCTTC. Translation gives CASSPLGNEQFF.